This T cell receptor (beta chain) comes out of a study of vaccination effects on CD4 cells after COVID-19. Notes on the study in general: At late timepoints after vaccination, vaccine- and infection-induced clones shrank markedly. Vaccine-induced clones in healthy vaccinees cross-reacted with common cold coronaviruses in only 1 of 255 cases.

Assay used: immunoSEQ multiplex PCR; TCRdb lists only in-frame clones, some missing. The sample has about 69,000 clones; under 85% are singletons. Turning to this clone: No antigen is known for it.

With the ViraFEST assay, the study expanded antigen-specific CD4+ T cells using viral peptide pools, then sequenced them. Cultured cells yielded isolated CD4+ T cells after approximately nine days. Two-dose vaccination with either BNT162b2 or mRNA-1273 was given to the participants. Previously uninfected by SARS-CoV-2, the vaccine recipients also showed negative nucleocapsid antibodies. Each culture well received a few million PBMC. These cells were then cultured in IMDM with about 9.1 IU/ml IL-2 and 8.5 to 10 ug/ml peptides. The material sequenced was CD4+ T cells from PBMCs cultured with HCoV-OC43 spike peptides, taken after COVID-19 vaccination. Noted subset: HCoV-OC43 spike overlapping peptide pool stimulation. The receptor was isolated from a human donor who received a COVID-19 vaccine.

The CDR3 coding sequence is TGTGCCAGCAGCTTTCCCTCGGGTGGGCAGTATTTT. Protein sequence: CASSFPSGGQYF. The V gene is TRBV11-2, the J gene TRBJ2-3; no clear D gene. This CDR3 comprises 12 residues. The V and J ends lost 3 bases and 11 bases respectively, with 12 bases between them. Looked up from germline, CDR1 is SGHAT and CDR2 is FQNNGV.